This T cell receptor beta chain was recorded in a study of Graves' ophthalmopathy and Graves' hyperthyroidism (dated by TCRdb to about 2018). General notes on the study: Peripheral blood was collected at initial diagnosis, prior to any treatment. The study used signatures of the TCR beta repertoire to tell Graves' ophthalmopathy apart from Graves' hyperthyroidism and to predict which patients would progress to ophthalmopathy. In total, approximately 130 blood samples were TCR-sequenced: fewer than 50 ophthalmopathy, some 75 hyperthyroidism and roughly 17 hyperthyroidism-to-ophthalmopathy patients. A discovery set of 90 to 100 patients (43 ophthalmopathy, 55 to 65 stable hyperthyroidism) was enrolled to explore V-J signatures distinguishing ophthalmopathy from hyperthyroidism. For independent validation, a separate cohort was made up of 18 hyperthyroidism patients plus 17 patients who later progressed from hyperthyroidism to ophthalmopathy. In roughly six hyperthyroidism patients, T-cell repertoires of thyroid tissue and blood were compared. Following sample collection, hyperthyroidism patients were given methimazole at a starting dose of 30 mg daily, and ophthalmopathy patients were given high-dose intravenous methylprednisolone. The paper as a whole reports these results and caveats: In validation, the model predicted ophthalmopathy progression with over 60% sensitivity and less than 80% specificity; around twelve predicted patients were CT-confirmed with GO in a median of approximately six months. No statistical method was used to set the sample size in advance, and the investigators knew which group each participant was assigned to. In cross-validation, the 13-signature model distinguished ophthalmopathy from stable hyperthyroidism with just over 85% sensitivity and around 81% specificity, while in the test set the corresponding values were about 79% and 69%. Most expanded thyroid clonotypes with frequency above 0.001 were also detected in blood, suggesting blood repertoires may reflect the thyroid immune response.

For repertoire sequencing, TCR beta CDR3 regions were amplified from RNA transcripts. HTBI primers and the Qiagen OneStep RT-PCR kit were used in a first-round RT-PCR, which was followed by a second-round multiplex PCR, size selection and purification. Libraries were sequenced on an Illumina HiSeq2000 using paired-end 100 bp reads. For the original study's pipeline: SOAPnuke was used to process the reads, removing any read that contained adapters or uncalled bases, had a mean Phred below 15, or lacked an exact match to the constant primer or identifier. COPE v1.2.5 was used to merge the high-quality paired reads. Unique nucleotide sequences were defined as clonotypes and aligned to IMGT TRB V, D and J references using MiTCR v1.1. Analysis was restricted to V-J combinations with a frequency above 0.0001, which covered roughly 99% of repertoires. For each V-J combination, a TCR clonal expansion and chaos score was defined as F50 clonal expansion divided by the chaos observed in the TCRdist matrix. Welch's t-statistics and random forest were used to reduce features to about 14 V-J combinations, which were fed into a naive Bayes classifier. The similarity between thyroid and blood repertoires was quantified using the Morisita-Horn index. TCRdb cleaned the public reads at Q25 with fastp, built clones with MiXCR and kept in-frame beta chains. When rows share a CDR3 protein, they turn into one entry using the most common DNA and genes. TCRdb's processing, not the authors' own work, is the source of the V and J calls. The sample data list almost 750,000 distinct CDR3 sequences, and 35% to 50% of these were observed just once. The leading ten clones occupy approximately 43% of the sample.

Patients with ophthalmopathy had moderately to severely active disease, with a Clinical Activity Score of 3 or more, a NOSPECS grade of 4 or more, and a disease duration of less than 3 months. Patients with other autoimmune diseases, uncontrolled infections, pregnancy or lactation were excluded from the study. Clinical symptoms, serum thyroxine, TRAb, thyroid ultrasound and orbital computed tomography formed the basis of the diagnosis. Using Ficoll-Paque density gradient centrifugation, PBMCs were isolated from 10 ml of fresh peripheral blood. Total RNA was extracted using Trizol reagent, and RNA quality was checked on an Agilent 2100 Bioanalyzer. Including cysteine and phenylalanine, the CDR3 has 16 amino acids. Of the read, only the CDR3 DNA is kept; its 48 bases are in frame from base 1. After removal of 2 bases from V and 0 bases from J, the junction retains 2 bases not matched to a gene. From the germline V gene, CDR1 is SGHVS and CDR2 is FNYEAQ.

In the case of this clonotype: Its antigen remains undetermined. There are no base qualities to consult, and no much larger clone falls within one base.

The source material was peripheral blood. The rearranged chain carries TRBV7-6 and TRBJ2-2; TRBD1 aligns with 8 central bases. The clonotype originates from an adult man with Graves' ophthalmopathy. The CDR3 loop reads CASSLKGQANTGELFF. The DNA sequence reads TGTGCCAGCAGCTTAAAGGGACAGGCGAACACCGGGGAGCTGTTTTTT.